This T cell receptor (beta chain) emerged from a study of blood T cell repertoires in COVID-19. For the study at large: Collection of acute and convalescent COVID-19 samples took place in the United States, Italy and Spain. T cells, B-cell-depleted T cells, or PBMCs supplied cDNA or gDNA.

Original analysis: Estimation of nucleated cell counts relied on the amplification of reference gene primers. Some clones are missing from TCRdb's copy, which holds only in-frame ones; the method was immunoSEQ multiplex PCR. V and J calls and clone size are copied from that table; D and trimming were computed from the DNA. The sample lists about 130,000 clones, approximately 83% occurring once. The germline V gene encodes CDR1 SGHNT and CDR2 YYREEE (reference sequence). The CDR3 is made up of 15 amino acids. The J segment lost 1 base and the V segment lost 5 bases, leaving 8 bases of the junction unmatched.

Sequencing input: peripheral blood. The receptor was derived from a woman older than 75 with acute or convalescent COVID-19. The chain joins TRBV5-4 to TRBJ1-2; 7 bases line up with TRBD1. The CDR3 reads CASSPRDRDNYGYTF. The CDR3 coding sequence is TGTGCCAGCAGTCCCCGGGACAGAGATAACTATGGCTACACCTTC.